Listed here are 18 T cell receptor beta chains from one sample, sequenced in a study of radiotherapy plus CTLA-4 blockade in lung cancer. Here immunoSEQ multiplex PCR was the method, and the copy in TCRdb shows in-frame clones only, minus some. The data hold around 86,000 clones, with roughly 87% observed a single time. Sequencing used peripheral blood, obtained from a patient treated with radiotherapy plus ipilimumab. The receptors derive from a human donor with non-small cell lung cancer who had stable disease on radiotherapy plus ipilimumab.

This chain connects TRBV7-3 to TRBJ2-5; D not certain. CDR3 size: 14 residues. Germline CDR1 and CDR2: SGHTA and FQGTGA. V shed 2 bases and J shed 1 base, with 8 bases lying between them. CDR3 DNA sequence: TGTGCCAGCAGCTTATCAGGCGGCCAAGAGACCCAGTACTTC. Translating gives CASSLSGGQETQYF.

This rearrangement joins TRBV4-2 to TRBJ1-5, with no clear D. V lost 1 base and J 5 bases, leaving 9 bases between the germline ends. CDR3 length: 14 residues. Germline V gives CDR1 LGHNA, CDR2 YNFKEQ. The CDR3 DNA follows: TGTGCCAGCAGCCAAGCGGCAGGCGATCAGCCCCAGCATTTT. Its protein is CASSQAAGDQPQHF.

The chain couples TRBV5-6 to TRBJ2-3, with D possibly matching TRBD1 (5 bases). The CDR3 contains 15 residues. Trimming took off 0 bases at V and 3 bases at J, with 11 bases between the two ends. Germline V gene sequence: CDR1 SGHDT, CDR2 YYEEEE. This chain's CDR3 is CASSLVGAGTDTQYF. The CDR3 bases are TGTGCCAGCAGCTTGGTTGGGGCCGGGACAGATACGCAGTATTTT.

This clone has just a few counts. V gene TRBV10-3 combines with J gene TRBJ2-7, with 8 bases matching TRBD1. V lost 6 bases to trimming and J lost 3 bases; unmatched junction nucleotides: 10. CDR3 length: 15 amino acids. Germline lookup yields CDR1 ENHRY and CDR2 SYGVKD. This CDR3 is CAIRDGQGRIYEQYF. The CDR3 nucleotides are TGTGCCATCAGAGATGGACAGGGAAGGATCTACGAGCAGTACTTC.

V usage is TRBV28 and J usage is TRBJ1-6, with D possibly being TRBD1 (5 bases). The CDR3 length is 15 residues. Germline values: CDR1 MDHEN, CDR2 SYDVKM. With 3 bases removed from V and 5 bases from J, the gap between germline ends came to 11 bases. CDR3 sequence (DNA): TGTGCCAGCAGTTTTCCCCAGGGTAATAATTCACCCCTCCACTTT. Protein product: CASSFPQGNNSPLHF. Full variable domain (missing parts from reference TRBV28 and TRBJ1-6): DVKVTQSSRYLVKRTGEKVFLECVQDMDHENMFWYRQDPGLGLRLIYFSYDVKMKEKGDIPEGYSVSREKKERFSLILESASTNQTSMYLCASSFPQGNNSPLHFGNGTRLTVT.

The rearrangement joins TRBV6-5 to TRBJ1-5, with TRBD1 identical over 7 bases. The CDR3 consists of 14 residues. The V segment lost 8 bases and the J segment 3 bases; nucleotides outside the gene matches: 7. Germline-derived CDR1 and CDR2 are MNHEY and SVGAGI. CDR3 bases: TGTGCCAGCCAATCCGGGACAGACAATCAGCCCCAGCATTTT. This sequence encodes CASQSGTDNQPQHF.

CDR3 region: CASTARQGLNTEAFF. In DNA form, the CDR3 reads TGTGCCAGCACCGCCCGACAGGGACTGAACACTGAAGCTTTCTTT. This chain joins TRBV27 and TRBJ1-1, with 7 bases aligning to TRBD1. The V gene's germline CDR1 is MNHEY and CDR2 SMNVEV (reference sequence). The CDR3 extends over 15 amino acids. V dropped 7 bases and J dropped 0; count of bases not matched to a gene: 8.

The chain joins TRBV5-6 to TRBJ1-2; 8 bases line up with TRBD1. From germline, CDR1 is SGHDT and CDR2 YYEEEE. This CDR3 spans 16 amino acids. J gave up 4 bases and V 0 bases, and 8 bases lay outside the gene matches. The CDR3, as DNA: TGTGCCAGCAGCTTGGCGGGACAGGCTACTGTCTATGGCTACACCTTC. Its translation is CASSLAGQATVYGYTF. Variable domain in full (rest from reference TRBV5-6 and TRBJ1-2): DAGVTQSPTHLIKTRGQQVTLRCSPKSGHDTVSWYQQALGQGPQFIFQYYEEEERQRGNFPDRFSGHQFPNYSSELNVNALLLGDSALYLCASSLAGQATVYGYTFGSGTRLTVV.

CDR3 in DNA: TGTGCCAGCAGTTTAGGAATTACAGGGGCTTATGGCTACACCTTC. Translating it yields CASSLGITGAYGYTF. The chain uses TRBV28 and TRBJ1-2, with 7 nucleotides matching TRBD1. The junction had 8 bases not matched to a gene; V was cut back by 2 bases and J by 5 bases. The CDR3 consists of 15 residues. CDR1 is MDHEN, CDR2 SYDVKM, per germline.

The chain joins TRBV4-1 to TRBJ2-5, with 12 bases lining up with TRBD2. The CDR3 totals 18 residues. V gave up 4 bases and J gave up 5 bases; unmatched junction bases: 14. Germline CDR1 MGHRA, CDR2 YSYEKL. This chain's CDR3 is CASSRANLAGGGSETQYF. CDR3 DNA sequence: TGCGCCAGCAGCCGGGCGAACCTAGCGGGAGGGGGATCGGAGACCCAGTACTTC.

V and J are TRBV7-9 and TRBJ1-5; 10 positions match TRBD1. This CDR3 contains 14 residues. Germline CDR1 reads SEHNR; CDR2 reads FQNEAQ (reference sequence). V lost 5 bases and J lost 4; bases outside the gene matches: 2. CDR3 DNA: TGTGCCAGCAGCGTGGACAGGGGGAATCAGCCCCAGCATTTT. Amino acids: CASSVDRGNQPQHF.

V is TRBV5-1 and J is TRBJ2-5; TRBD2 agrees at 11 bases. CDR3 length: 15 amino acids. With 4 bases clipped from V and 2 bases from J, the junction kept 4 bases outside the gene matches. CDR1 and CDR2 (germline): SGHRS, YFSETQ. CDR3 residues: CASSPGTSGQETQYF. CDR3 nucleotides: TGCGCCAGCAGCCCCGGGACTAGCGGTCAAGAGACCCAGTACTTC.

The gene calls are TRBV9 and TRBJ2-3; tentative D call: TRBD2 (6 bases). The V and J ends lost 3 bases and 1 base respectively, with 9 bases between them. The CDR3 sequence is 14 residues long. Germline V gene data show CDR1 as SGDLS and CDR2 as YYNGEE. The CDR3 region is CASSARRGTDTQYF. CDR3 sequence (DNA): TGTGCCAGCAGCGCACGGAGGGGCACAGATACGCAGTATTTT.

The chain couples TRBV11-3 to TRBJ2-7, with a tentative D call TRBD1 (6 bases). Looked up from germline, CDR1 is SGHNT and CDR2 is YENEEA. The ends were cut back, 1 base at V and 4 bases at J, with 14 bases in the middle. The CDR3 is made up of 15 amino acids. The CDR3 nucleotides read TGTGCCAGCAGCTTAGTCACAGGGCCAGGGTACGAGCAGTACTTC. Translated, it gives CASSLVTGPGYEQYF.

The chain recombines TRBV29-1 with TRBJ2-1; a weak D match, TRBD2 (5 bases). CDR1 SQVTM and CDR2 ANQGSEA come from the germline V gene. CDR3 length equals 13 residues. CDR3 coding DNA: TGCAGTGGTACTAGTGCTTTTACCAATGAGCAGTTCTTC. Translation gives CSGTSAFTNEQFF.

The chain carries TRBV28 and TRBJ2-5, with no clear D. Trimming removed 6 bases at V and 3 bases at J, with 17 bases between. This CDR3 has 15 amino acids. CDR1 MDHEN and CDR2 SYDVKM come from the germline V gene. Here the CDR3 reads CASSPGPLTEETQYF. The CDR3 nucleotides are TGTGCCAGCAGCCCCGGACCCCTGACTGAAGAGACCCAGTACTTC. Using reference TRBV28 and TRBJ2-5 for the parts outside the CDR3, the full variable domain is DVKVTQSSRYLVKRTGEKVFLECVQDMDHENMFWYRQDPGLGLRLIYFSYDVKMKEKGDIPEGYSVSREKKERFSLILESASTNQTSMYLCASSPGPLTEETQYFGPGTRLLVL.

As for this clone: This sample also contains other DNA sequences that code for the same CDR3. This chain uses TRBV5-1 with TRBJ2-1, with no clear D. The CDR3 covers 13 residues. The V gene lost 1 base and the J gene lost 5 bases, with 7 bases spanning the gap. The germline V gene encodes CDR1 SGHRS and CDR2 YFSETQ. This chain's CDR3 is CASSLRPDNEQFF. The CDR3 nucleotides read TGCGCCAGCAGCTTGAGGCCAGACAATGAGCAGTTCTTC.

V gene TRBV9 combines with J gene TRBJ2-1; D not certain. The CDR3 is 16 residues long. Germline V gene sequence: CDR1 SGDLS, CDR2 YYNGEE. Trimming removed 2 bases at V and 0 bases at J, with 12 bases between. In DNA, the CDR3 is TGTGCCAGCAGCGTTAATGGGTTTAGCTCCTACAATGAGCAGTTCTTC. Residues: CASSVNGFSSYNEQFF.